This record concerns one TCR beta chain sequence. This sample was included in a study of blood T cell repertoires in COVID-19. Trimming shortened V by 3 bases and J by 2 bases, and 16 bases separated the two germline ends. Germline values: CDR1 SGHRS, CDR2 YFSETQ. The CDR3 has 16 residues. The method was immunoSEQ multiplex PCR; TCRdb's version includes in-frame clones alone and lacks a portion of them. The sample yields some 300,000 clones, 70% to 90% seen once. This TCR came from a woman in her fifties or sixties with active or convalescent COVID-19. The chain couples TRBV5-1 to TRBJ2-3, with D possibly being TRBD2 (6 bases). Sequencing input: peripheral blood. The CDR3 region has the DNA TGCGCCAGCAGCTGGCCTGGGGACTCCTACACAGATACGCAGTATTTT. Residues: CASSWPGDSYTDTQYF. Drawing the rest from reference TRBV5-1 and TRBJ2-3, the complete variable domain is KAGVTQTPRYLIKTRGQQVTLSCSPISGHRSVSWYQQTPGQGLQFLFEYFSETQRNKGNFPGRFSGRQFSNSRSEMNVSTLELGDSALYLCASSWPGDSYTDTQYFGPGTRLTVL.